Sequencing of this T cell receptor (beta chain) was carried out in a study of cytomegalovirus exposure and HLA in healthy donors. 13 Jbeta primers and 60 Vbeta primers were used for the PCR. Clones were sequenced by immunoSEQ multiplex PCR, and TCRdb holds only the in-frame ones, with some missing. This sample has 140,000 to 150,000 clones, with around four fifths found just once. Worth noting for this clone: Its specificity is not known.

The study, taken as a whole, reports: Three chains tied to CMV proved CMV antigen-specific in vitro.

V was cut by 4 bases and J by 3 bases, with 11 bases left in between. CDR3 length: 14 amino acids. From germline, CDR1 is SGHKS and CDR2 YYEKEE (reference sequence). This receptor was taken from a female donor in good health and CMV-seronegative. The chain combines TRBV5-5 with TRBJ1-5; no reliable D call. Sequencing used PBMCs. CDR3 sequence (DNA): TGTGCCAGCAGCGACAATCCCTTCAATCAGCCCCAGCATTTT. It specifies CASSDNPFNQPQHF.